This T cell receptor beta chain was captured in a study of Ad26.COV2.S vaccination and SARS-CoV-2 variants. Sample treatment: approximately 18 received Ad26.COV2.S at low or high dose, single or two shots; five or six received placebo; per-sample allocation not given. Sampling was done on day 63 after the first vaccine or placebo injection. Participants' vaccine, an Ad26 vector, delivered Wuhan-strain SARS-CoV-2 spike. The assay was immunoSEQ multiplex PCR, and TCRdb's table has in-frame clones only and misses some. The sample shows approximately 300,000 clones, 85% to 90% of them seen only once. With respect to this clone: What it binds is unknown.

The study, taken as a whole, reports: Participants in the vaccine arm had higher spike-specific TCR breadth; placebo recipients had lower. Those who received vaccine or placebo ended up with similar non-spike TCR breadth.

The trim removed 3 bases at V and 8 bases at J, leaving 18 bases unmatched. Germline V lookup: CDR1 SGHDT, CDR2 YYEEEE. The CDR3 spans 17 residues. The chain recombines TRBV5-6 with TRBJ1-1, with 8 bases matching TRBD1. Specimen: peripheral blood, collected in a trial of Ad26.COV2.S vaccine versus placebo. The source of this sequence is a person aged 18 to 59 who received the Ad26.COV2.S COVID-19 vaccine or a placebo. The CDR3 nucleotides read TGTGCCAGCAGCTCGTGGGGGCAGGGGGCGCGTGGAACAGAAGCTTTCTTT. It codes for CASSSWGQGARGTEAFF. Based on the CDR3 plus reference TRBV5-6 and TRBJ1-1, the full variable domain is DAGVTQSPTHLIKTRGQQVTLRCSPKSGHDTVSWYQQALGQGPQFIFQYYEEEERQRGNFPDRFSGHQFPNYSSELNVNALLLGDSALYLCASSSWGQGARGTEAFFGQGTRLTVV.